This T cell receptor (beta chain) was retrieved from a study of T cell responses to AZD1222 COVID-19 vaccine. Study-wide points: Baseline testing showed seropositivity in only a handful of AZD1222 recipients. Two AZD1222 administrations were followed by greater Spike-specific TCR breadth and depth.

The method was immunoSEQ multiplex PCR; TCRdb's version includes in-frame clones alone and lacks a portion of them. The sample has some 130,000 clones, around 93% seen once; the top ten hold 6.5% to 8%. Germline V lookup: CDR1 SGHTA, CDR2 FQGNSA. The CDR3 contains 12 residues. Trimming pared 3 bases from V and 6 bases from J, leaving 9 bases between. This clone was detected only a few times. Its antigen is still unknown. This specimen consisted of peripheral blood, obtained 28 days after the second AZD1222 dose. The gene calls are TRBV7-2 and TRBJ2-7; D uncertain. The sequence came from an adult who received the AZD1222 COVID-19 vaccine. Written as DNA, the CDR3 is TGTGCCAGCAGCTTTGGATTGGGCGAGCAGTACTTC. Translating gives CASSFGLGEQYF.